The present T cell receptor (beta chain) was sequenced within a study of blood T cell repertoires in COVID-19. V lost 5 bases, J lost 1 base, and 12 bases lay in between. The CDR3 is made up of 15 amino acids. CDR1 is KGHSH, CDR2 LQKENI, per germline. About this clone: Other DNA sequences in this sample translate to the same CDR3.

Measured with immunoSEQ multiplex PCR; TCRdb has only the in-frame clones, and not every one. The repertoire consists of some 150,000 clones, with 70% to 85% occurring once and the leading ten covering around 6.7%. Specimen: peripheral blood. The sequence was obtained from a woman in her 50s in a cohort sampled during active or convalescent COVID-19. The chain recombines TRBV18 with TRBJ1-5; the D gene is possibly TRBD1 (5 bases). The CDR3 is CASSNQGGSNQPQHF. CDR3 in DNA: TGTGCCAGCTCAAACCAGGGAGGCAGCAATCAGCCCCAGCATTTT.